This TCR beta chain was retrieved from a study of CD8+CD57+ T cells in acquired aplastic anemia. Study-wide background: Sorted CD4+ and CD8+ cells yielded about 2.9 ug of DNA on average. General observations from the study: Between patients and controls, CD8+ Simpson's diversity did not vary significantly. Patients and controls shared 25 to 30 CD8+ CDR3 sequences.

This clonotype occurred a few times. The antigen is unknown. Genomic DNA provided the template from which TCR beta VDJ and CDR3 profiles were obtained. In TCRdb, the reads were re-called with MiXCR into one record per CDR3 protein. Among under 350,000 distinct CDR3 sequences listed, roughly three fifths were seen once. This CDR3 comprises 13 residues. In germline, CDR1 is GTSNPN, CDR2 SVGIG (reference sequence). V trimming: 5 bases; J trimming: 6 bases; junction bases outside the gene matches: 4. The chain couples TRBV30 to TRBJ1-2; TRBD1 aligns across 12 bases. Material: sorted CD4+, CD8+, or CD8+CD57+ T cells (not recorded which) from PBMCs. This clonotype originated in a human donor with severe aplastic anemia or a healthy control (not recorded which). The CDR3 reads CAWGGTGGHGYTF. The CDR3 region has the DNA TGTGCCTGGGGCGGGACAGGGGGCCATGGCTACACCTTC.